The text below deals with one T cell receptor beta chain. Germline CDR1 is KGHSH and CDR2 is LQKENI. This CDR3 is built from 15 residues. The V gene end was trimmed by 3 bases and the J gene end by 2 bases; junction bases not matched to a gene: 1. This record belongs to a study of blood T cell repertoires in COVID-19. Study details: The United States, Italy and Spain were the sources of the acute and convalescent COVID-19 samples. The analysed material was cDNA or gDNA that came from T cells, B-cell-depleted T cells, or PBMCs.

Original processing notes: From reference gene primer amplification, estimates of nucleated cell counts were derived. Sequencing was performed with immunoSEQ multiplex PCR; in TCRdb, only in-frame clones are kept and a portion is missing. V, J and clone size are those of that table, while D and trimming were read from the DNA. There are about 80,000 clones in the sample; 65% to 85% occur only once, and roughly two fifths lies in the top ten. The receptor was isolated from a man aged 80 or over with active or convalescent COVID-19. The V and J genes are TRBV18 and TRBJ2-1, with 10 bases identical to TRBD1. The sample was peripheral blood. The CDR3 protein is CASSPGTGAYNEQFF. DNA for the CDR3: TGTGCCAGCTCACCCGGGACAGGGGCCTACAATGAGCAGTTCTTC.